Sequencing of this T cell receptor (beta chain) was carried out in a study of OX40 agonist ivuxolimab in advanced cancers. Clones were sequenced by immunoSEQ multiplex PCR, and TCRdb holds only the in-frame ones, with some missing. Of 20,000 or so clones in the sample, 75% to 90% are singletons; the top ten hold about 14%. Losses at the gene ends were 5 bases for V and 5 bases for J; bases not matched to a gene: 14. The CDR3 is 17 amino acids. The germline V gene encodes CDR1 MDHEN and CDR2 SYDVKM. The source material was CD4+ or CD8+ T cells sorted from blood, sampled in a trial of the OX40 agonist ivuxolimab. The V gene is TRBV28, the J gene TRBJ2-1; 8 nucleotides agree with TRBD1. The sequence was collected from an adult with an advanced solid tumor such as melanoma, head and neck, liver or kidney cancer. DNA for the CDR3: TGTGCCAGCAGTCTTTCGGCGGGCAGGGGGCTGGACAATGAGCAGTTCTTC. Translating gives CASSLSAGRGLDNEQFF. Combining the CDR3 with reference TRBV28 and TRBJ2-1 gives the whole variable domain DVKVTQSSRYLVKRTGEKVFLECVQDMDHENMFWYRQDPGLGLRLIYFSYDVKMKEKGDIPEGYSVSREKKERFSLILESASTNQTSMYLCASSLSAGRGLDNEQFFGPGTRLTVL.